The 26 T cell receptor beta chains below were found in one sample sequenced in a study of blood T cell repertoires in COVID-19. The data were produced by immunoSEQ multiplex PCR, yet TCRdb's version contains in-frame clones alone and is incomplete. The data hold about 64,000 clones, with 88% observed a single time. The specimen was peripheral blood. All receptors derive from a woman in her sixties with COVID-19, enrolled during active disease.

The gene calls are TRBV5-1 and TRBJ1-6; 7 bases line up with TRBD1. The germline V gene has CDR1 SGHRS and CDR2 YFSETQ. CDR3 length: 13 residues. The J segment lost 8 bases and the V segment lost 6 bases, leaving 5 bases of the junction unmatched. CDR3 nucleotide sequence: TGCGCCAGCACATGGGGGACAGATTCACCCCTCCACTTT. This encodes CASTWGTDSPLHF. Based on the CDR3 plus reference TRBV5-1 and TRBJ1-6, the full variable domain is KAGVTQTPRYLIKTRGQQVTLSCSPISGHRSVSWYQQTPGQGLQFLFEYFSETQRNKGNFPGRFSGRQFSNSRSEMNVSTLELGDSALYLCASTWGTDSPLHFGNGTRLTVT.

This chain links TRBV5-5 with TRBJ2-7, with 8 positions matching TRBD1. The CDR3 consists of 14 residues. V was clipped by 1 base and J by 1 base; unmatched bases: 1. Germline CDR1 reads SGHKS; CDR2 reads YYEKEE (reference sequence). CDR3 coding DNA: TGTGCCAGCAGCTTGTGGACAGGGTCCTACGAGCAGTACTTC. It encodes CASSLWTGSYEQYF.

The rearrangement uses TRBV7-9 and TRBJ2-7; perhaps TRBD2 as D (5 bases). Trimming cost V 5 bases and J 0 bases, with 14 bases left between them. This CDR3 has 15 amino acids. The germline CDR1 and CDR2 sequences are SEHNR and FQNEAQ (reference sequence). CDR3: CASSPPGFSSYEQYF. Here the CDR3 DNA reads TGTGCCAGCAGCCCCCCGGGATTCAGCTCCTACGAGCAGTACTTC. The full variable domain, completed using reference TRBV7-9 and TRBJ2-7, is DTGVSQNPRHKITKRGQNVTFRCDPISEHNRLYWYRQTLGQGPEFLTYFQNEAQLEKSRLLSDRFSAERPKGSFSTLEIQRTEQGDSAMYLCASSPPGFSSYEQYFGPGTRLTVT.

The chain has TRBV11-3 and TRBJ1-2; 11 bases map to TRBD1. The germline V gene encodes CDR1 SGHNT and CDR2 YENEEA. The CDR3 contains 13 residues. V was pared by 3 bases and J by 6 bases, with 0 bases of the junction left unmatched. Written as DNA, the CDR3 is TGTGCCAGCAGCTTGGACAGGGGGCATGGCTACACCTTC. Amino acid sequence: CASSLDRGHGYTF.

The chain employs TRBV5-4 and TRBJ2-5; unclear D gene. CDR1 is SGHNT and CDR2 is YYREEE in the germline V gene (reference sequence). V was cut by 0 bases and J by 2 bases, with 8 bases left in between. There are 14 residues in the CDR3. CDR3 sequence: CASSLDEQQETQYF. The CDR3 region has the DNA TGTGCCAGCAGCTTGGATGAACAGCAAGAGACCCAGTACTTC.

The chain employs TRBV7-9 and TRBJ2-2; tentatively, D is TRBD2 (6 bases). Germline loops: CDR1 SEHNR, CDR2 FQNEAQ (reference sequence). With 3 bases removed from V and 4 bases from J, the gap between germline ends came to 12 bases. This CDR3 region has 15 residues. The CDR3 protein is CASSLISGATGELFF. The CDR3 DNA follows: TGTGCCAGCAGCTTGATTAGCGGCGCCACCGGGGAGCTGTTTTTT.

The rearrangement joins TRBV15 to TRBJ2-7, with a possible D match to TRBD2 (5 bases). This CDR3 is 15 amino acids long. Trimming removed 1 base at V and 1 base at J, with 11 bases between. The V gene's germline CDR1 is LNHNV and CDR2 YYDKDF (reference sequence). DNA of the CDR3: TGTGCCACCAGCAGAGGAGGGATTTTGTCCTACGAGCAGTACTTC. Its translation: CATSRGGILSYEQYF.

The gene calls are TRBV6-2 or TRBV6-3 and TRBJ1-2; no clear D. The V end was cut by 6 bases, the J end by 8 bases, with 13 bases between. Germline-derived CDR1 and CDR2 are MNHEY and SVGEGT. The length of the CDR3 is 12 residues. The CDR3, as DNA: TGTGCCAGCAGCCCCGGAGGGTGGGGCTACACCTTC. Translation gives CASSPGGWGYTF.

The rearrangement joins TRBV12-1 to TRBJ2-6; TRBD2 was called by the table and not checked on the DNA. TRBV12-1 is shown as a pseudogene. The CDR3 contains 20 residues. The CDR3 reads CASRPEATSGYYSGANVLTF. CDR3 nucleotide sequence: TGTGCCAGCAGACCCGAGGCGACTAGCGGGTACTACTCTGGGGCCAACGTCCTGACTTTC.

The V and J genes are TRBV24-1 and TRBJ2-7; perhaps TRBD1 as D (6 bases). The CDR3 runs to 16 residues. The germline V and J ends were trimmed by 0 bases and 3 bases, with 14 bases remaining between them. CDR1 is KGHDR, CDR2 SFDVKD, per germline. The CDR3 sequence: CATSDLGPGALYEQYF. CDR3 coding DNA: TGTGCCACCAGTGATTTGGGGCCAGGGGCCCTCTACGAGCAGTACTTC.

The chain has TRBV6-5 and TRBJ1-3; the D is unclear. Trimming removed 0 bases from V and 0 bases from J, with 9 bases in between. CDR1 and CDR2 (germline): MNHEY, SVGAGI. This CDR3 spans 16 amino acids. The CDR3 reads CASSYSRRSSGNTIYF. The CDR3 bases are TGTGCCAGCAGTTACTCAAGGCGGTCCTCTGGAAACACCATATATTTT.

The chain couples TRBV2 to TRBJ2-5, with 10 nucleotides matching TRBD2. Germline CDR1 reads SNHLY; CDR2 reads FYNNEI. The V gene end was trimmed by 2 bases and the J gene end by 5 bases; junction bases not matched to a gene: 8. There are 16 residues in the CDR3. The CDR3 region has the DNA TGTGCCAGCAGTGAATGGGTAGCGGGAGGTCTGGAGACCCAGTACTTC. Its translation is CASSEWVAGGLETQYF.

V usage is TRBV5-5 and J usage is TRBJ1-3; no definite D call. Trimming cost V 4 bases and J 4 bases, with 9 bases left between them. Looked up from germline, CDR1 is SGHKS and CDR2 is YYEKEE (reference sequence). The CDR3 contains 13 residues. DNA for the CDR3: TGTGCCAGCAGCCGGGTTGGGGGAAACACCATATATTTT. Protein sequence: CASSRVGGNTIYF. The full variable domain, completed using reference TRBV5-5 and TRBJ1-3, is DAGVTQSPTHLIKTRGQQVTLRCSPISGHKSVSWYQQVLGQGPQFIFQYYEKEERGRGNFPDRFSARQFPNYSSELNVNALLLGDSALYLCASSRVGGNTIYFGEGSWLTVV.

The V gene is TRBV7-2, the J gene TRBJ2-1; D is possibly TRBD2 (5 bases). This CDR3 comprises 13 residues. The germline V gene encodes CDR1 SGHTA and CDR2 FQGNSA. The germline V and J ends were trimmed by 3 bases and 7 bases, with 10 bases remaining between them. The CDR3 region has the DNA TGTGCCAGCAGCTTTCAGCGGATGAATGAGCAGTTCTTC. Protein: CASSFQRMNEQFF.

This chain links TRBV6-6 with TRBJ2-7; the match to TRBD2 covers 7 bases. Trimming took 7 bases from V and 3 from J; bases not matched to a gene: 9. CDR3 length: 14 amino acids. CDR1 and CDR2 from the germline V gene are MNHNY and SVGAGI (reference sequence). CDR3 sequence: CASNREAFNYEQYF. The CDR3 DNA sequence: TGTGCCAGCAACCGGGAGGCCTTCAACTACGAGCAGTACTTC.

The chain combines TRBV6-1 with TRBJ2-1; 10 bases match TRBD2. Trimming at V came to 2 bases and at J to 8 bases, leaving 9 bases not matched to a gene. CDR3 length: 16 residues. Germline V lookup: CDR1 MNHNS, CDR2 SASEGT. Written as DNA, the CDR3 is TGTGCCAGCAGTGAAAGGCTAGCGGGGGCCCCCGATGAGCAGTTCTTC. Its translation is CASSERLAGAPDEQFF.

This chain links TRBV3-1 (or the pseudogene TRBV3-2) with TRBJ2-4; 11 bases align to TRBD2. Unmatched junction bases numbered 5, after V lost 4 bases and J lost 0 bases. The CDR3 consists of 17 residues. Germline lookup yields CDR1 LGHDT and CDR2 YNNKEL (reference sequence). The chain's CDR3 is CASSPGLAVLAKNIQYF. As DNA, the CDR3 is TGTGCCAGCAGCCCGGGACTAGCGGTTCTAGCCAAAAACATTCAGTACTTC.

Only one count was recorded for this clone. This chain connects TRBV4-2 to TRBJ1-5; D remains unclear. V lost 1 base, J lost 3 bases, and 10 bases lay in between. Germline-derived CDR1 and CDR2 are LGHNA and YNFKEQ. The CDR3 consists of 15 residues. As DNA, the CDR3 is TGTGCCAGCAGCCAAGGGCCGCTCTCCAATCAGCCCCAGCATTTT. This codes for CASSQGPLSNQPQHF.

V is TRBV27 and J is TRBJ2-7, with D unclear. CDR3 length equals 13 residues. V lost 3 bases to trimming and J lost 2 bases, with 8 bases between them. Germline assignment: CDR1 MNHEY and CDR2 SMNVEV (reference sequence). The CDR3 loop is CASSFGETYEQYF. The CDR3 DNA follows: TGTGCCAGCAGTTTCGGTGAGACCTACGAGCAGTACTTC.

This chain joins TRBV19 and TRBJ2-7, with no clear D. Germline CDR1 LNHDA, CDR2 SQIVND (reference sequence). The CDR3 runs 13 residues. Trimming removed 5 bases from V and 7 bases from J, with 15 bases in between. CDR3 sequence: CASSVRSSWEQYF. For the CDR3, the DNA is TGTGCCAGTAGTGTACGGTCGTCTTGGGAGCAGTACTTC.

This chain joins TRBV3-1 (or the pseudogene TRBV3-2) and TRBJ1-2; weak D call: TRBD1 (5 bases). Trimming cost V 2 bases and J 3 bases, with 13 bases left between them. CDR1 and CDR2 (germline): LGHDT, YNNKEL (reference sequence). The CDR3 is 15 amino acids. CDR3 sequence: CASSQLSGPYYGYTF. CDR3 nucleotide sequence: TGTGCCAGCAGCCAATTGTCAGGGCCATACTATGGCTACACCTTC.

V usage is TRBV24-1 and J usage is TRBJ2-1, with 7 bases that match TRBD1. The CDR3 is made up of 14 amino acids. V shed 5 bases and J 2 bases; nucleotides not matched to a gene: 2. Germline V CDR1 and CDR2: KGHDR, SFDVKD. The CDR3 nucleotides read TGTGCCACCAGTGGGGGGACAGCCTACAATGAGCAGTTCTTC. It is translated as CATSGGTAYNEQFF.

The chain links TRBV4-3 to TRBJ2-1, with 10 nucleotides matching TRBD2. Germline V gene lookup returns CDR1 LGHNA and CDR2 YSLEER. The length of the CDR3 is 15 residues. The ends lost 4 bases at V and 3 bases at J; junction bases unmatched: 3. CDR3 residues: CASSPGTSVYNEQFF. The CDR3 region has the DNA TGCGCCAGCAGCCCTGGGACTAGCGTCTACAATGAGCAGTTCTTC.

The chain recombines TRBV7-9 with TRBJ2-7, with 9 bases aligning to TRBD1. Per the germline V gene, CDR1 is SEHNR and CDR2 is FQNEAQ (reference sequence). V shed 8 bases and J 2 bases; nucleotides not matched to a gene: 7. The length of the CDR3 is 14 residues. The CDR3 loop is CASADRGNAYEQYF. The CDR3 DNA follows: TGTGCCAGCGCGGACAGGGGCAATGCCTACGAGCAGTACTTC.

This chain links TRBV18 with TRBJ1-5; possibly TRBD1 for D (5 bases). The CDR3 sequence is 14 residues long. Between the trimmed V and J ends, which lost 2 bases and 6 bases, there was a span of 11 bases. CDR1 and CDR2 (germline): KGHSH, LQKENI. CDR3 region: CASSPTGLSQPQHF. DNA of the CDR3: TGTGCCAGCTCACCAACAGGCCTGAGTCAGCCCCAGCATTTT.

The chain uses TRBV7-8 and TRBJ1-2; TRBD1 is a possible D gene (5 bases). CDR1 and CDR2 (germline): SGHVS, FQNEAQ. The CDR3 extends over 16 amino acids. V was trimmed by 7 bases and J by 1 base, leaving 19 bases between them. CDR3 sequence: CASNPRRGGDNYGYTF. CDR3 bases: TGTGCCAGCAACCCCCGTCGGGGAGGGGATAACTATGGCTACACCTTC.